This entry is about one T cell receptor beta chain. Its antigen is unknown. The CDR3 extends over 14 amino acids. The junction had 4 bases not matched to a gene; V was cut back by 2 bases and J by 5 bases. The germline V gene has CDR1 DFQATT and CDR2 SNEGSKA (reference sequence). This sample was included in a study of identical twins. General observations from the study: Abundant beta clonotypes from cord blood bore fewer insertions; memory repertoires lacked this pattern. The study drew conclusions from cross-sectional statistical analysis, not from following the same donors. Out-of-frame alpha sequences common to twins exhibited an excess of low generation probability.

TCRdb independently ran MiXCR on the 5' RACE reads; one entry per CDR3 protein. The top ten clones hold 7% to 9.5% of a sample with approximately 260,000 distinct CDR3 sequences, roughly an eighth of them seen once. The clonotype originates from a woman in her late teens or twenties in good health. The chain couples TRBV20-1 to TRBJ2-1, with 9 bases fitting TRBD2. The sample consisted of memory (CD45RO+) T cells sorted from blood. The CDR3 DNA reads as TGCAGTGCTAGAAGTCTAGCGGGAAACAATGAGCAGTTCTTC. Its translation: CSARSLAGNNEQFF.